These 3 T cell receptor beta chains were all obtained from the same sample, sequenced in a study of OX40 agonist ivuxolimab in advanced cancers. Sequencing used immunoSEQ multiplex PCR; TCRdb keeps in-frame clones, though not all of them. Among 65,000 to 85,000 clones listed, roughly 92% were seen once. The sample here was CD4+ or CD8+ T cells sorted from blood, taken in a trial of the OX40 agonist ivuxolimab. These receptors were taken from an adult with an advanced solid tumor such as melanoma, head and neck, liver or kidney cancer.

This chain joins TRBV10-3 and TRBJ1-1; 9 bases are a match to TRBD1. The CDR3 is 13 amino acids. With 11 bases clipped from V and 4 bases from J, the junction kept 8 bases outside the gene matches. The germline V gene encodes CDR1 ENHRY and CDR2 SYGVKD. In DNA, the CDR3 is TGTGCCGGAGGGGGACAGGGAGTCACTGAAGCTTTCTTT. This sequence encodes CAGGGQGVTEAFF.

The chain joins TRBV13 to TRBJ1-5; TRBD1 agrees at 7 bases. This CDR3 has 15 residues. V lost 4 bases to trimming and J lost 2 bases; unmatched junction nucleotides: 5. The germline V gene encodes CDR1 PRHDT and CDR2 FYEKMQ (reference sequence). This chain's CDR3 is CASSSGGGGNQPQHF. CDR3 in DNA: TGTGCCAGCAGCTCAGGGGGAGGAGGCAATCAGCCCCAGCATTTT.

The V gene is TRBV6-5, the J gene TRBJ2-1; a weak D match, TRBD2 (5 bases). CDR1 MNHEY and CDR2 SVGAGI come from the germline V gene. The CDR3 totals 14 residues. V gave up 4 bases and J gave up 2 bases, with 9 bases separating them. For the CDR3, the DNA is TGTGCCAGCAGTTTTTACGGGGCCTACAATGAGCAGTTCTTC. Its protein is CASSFYGAYNEQFF.